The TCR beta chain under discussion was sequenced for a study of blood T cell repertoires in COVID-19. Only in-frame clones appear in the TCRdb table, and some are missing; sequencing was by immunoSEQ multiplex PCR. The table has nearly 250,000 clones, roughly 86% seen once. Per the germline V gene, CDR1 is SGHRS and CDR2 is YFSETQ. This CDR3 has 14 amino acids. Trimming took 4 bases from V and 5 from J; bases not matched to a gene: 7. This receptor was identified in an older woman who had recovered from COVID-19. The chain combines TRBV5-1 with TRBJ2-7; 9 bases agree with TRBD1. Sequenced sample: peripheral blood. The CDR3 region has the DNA TGCGCCAGCAGCGATTGGACAGGGGATAACGAGCAGTACTTC. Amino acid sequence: CASSDWTGDNEQYF. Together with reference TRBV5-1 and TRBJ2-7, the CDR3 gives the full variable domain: KAGVTQTPRYLIKTRGQQVTLSCSPISGHRSVSWYQQTPGQGLQFLFEYFSETQRNKGNFPGRFSGRQFSNSRSEMNVSTLELGDSALYLCASSDWTGDNEQYFGPGTRLTVT.